This TCR beta chain came from a study of control samples from healthy donors and cancer patients. TCRdb's table, derived via immunoSEQ multiplex PCR, lists solely in-frame clones and lacks some. Among 150,000 to 200,000 clones listed, 70% to 90% were seen once. CDR3 length equals 15 residues. Germline V CDR1 and CDR2: KGHDR, SFDVKD. V was shortened by 4 bases and J by 4 bases, with 12 bases between the two germline ends. The TCR originated in a woman aged 25-40 years in good health. The sample taken for sequencing was blood. The rearrangement links TRBV24-1 to TRBJ2-2; no clear D. CDR3 in DNA: TGTGCCACCAGTGACTACGATAAGGGCACCGGGGAGCTGTTTTTT. Translating gives CATSDYDKGTGELFF.